This T cell receptor (beta chain) was recorded in a study of cytomegalovirus exposure and HLA in healthy donors. Study context: Samples from HLA-typed donors yielded approximately 80 million unique TCRs in an early data release.

Germline CDR1 and CDR2: LGHNA and YSLEER. The CDR3 runs 18 residues. V shed 0 bases and J 0 bases; nucleotides not matched to a gene: 8. The PCR contained 60 Vbeta and 13 Jbeta primers. Assay: immunoSEQ multiplex PCR; the TCRdb copy retains only in-frame clones and omits some. This table holds about 260,000 clones, approximately 84% found once. As to this clone: What it binds is unknown.

Whole-study results and caveats: Segments of the TCR beta V type were, in most cases, productive about 87% or about 30% of the time in an earlier analysis.

The gene calls are TRBV4-3 and TRBJ2-1; 7 bases are a match to TRBD2. The material sequenced was PBMCs. This receptor was taken from a woman aged 40 to 50 in good health and CMV-seropositive. This chain's CDR3 is CASSQDWASGSSYNEQFF. CDR3 coding DNA: TGCGCCAGCAGCCAAGATTGGGCTAGCGGTAGCTCCTACAATGAGCAGTTCTTC.